The rows below give T cell receptor beta chains drawn from one sample of a study of blood T cell repertoires in COVID-19. Data came from immunoSEQ multiplex PCR; TCRdb stores just in-frame clones and leaves some out. Among 120,000 or so clones, over 75% were seen once, and the ten largest hold roughly a quarter. The material sequenced was peripheral blood. The receptors here all came from a woman aged 80 or over with acute or convalescent COVID-19. Both conserved end residues are part of each CDR3. Each record gives: V gene, clone size, J gene, D gene, CDR3 DNA, CDR3 protein. The D gene is left open where the match is weak. The size of a clone is reported for some rows only, either as once, few or many, or as a class for expanded clones.

v_gene: TRBV4-1
abundance: few
j_gene: TRBJ1-2
d_gene: TRBD1
CDR3nt: TGCGCCAGCAGCCCCAACTCCGGACAGGACTATGGCTACACCTTC
CDR3aa: CASSPNSGQDYGYTF

v_gene: TRBV9
abundance: .
j_gene: TRBJ2-2
d_gene: .
CDR3nt: TGTGCCAGCAGCGTAGACGGGCGAGCGGGCACCACCGGGGAGCTGTTTTTT
CDR3aa: CASSVDGRAGTTGELFF

v_gene: TRBV5-1
abundance: .
j_gene: TRBJ2-3
d_gene: TRBD2
CDR3nt: TGCGCCAGCAGCTTGCGTAGCGGGGGGGCCTCGGATACGCAGTATTTT
CDR3aa: CASSLRSGGASDTQYF

v_gene: TRBV18
abundance: .
j_gene: TRBJ1-4
d_gene: .
CDR3nt: TGTGCCAGCTCCCCTACAGGACCAACTAATGAAAAACTGTTTTTT
CDR3aa: CASSPTGPTNEKLFF

v_gene: TRBV9
abundance: .
j_gene: TRBJ2-2
d_gene: TRBD1
CDR3nt: TGTGCCAGCAGCGCCGCCGGGACAGGGGGGAGCACCGGGGAGCTGTTTTTT
CDR3aa: CASSAAGTGGSTGELFF

v_gene: TRBV7-3
abundance: .
j_gene: TRBJ1-1
d_gene: .
CDR3nt: TGTGCCAGCAGCTTATGGGCGAACACTGAAGCTTTCTTT
CDR3aa: CASSLWANTEAFF

v_gene: TRBV7-9
abundance: .
j_gene: TRBJ1-3
d_gene: .
CDR3nt: TGTGCCAGCAGCCACCCGAACACGGGTACTGGAAACACCATATATTTT
CDR3aa: CASSHPNTGTGNTIYF

v_gene: TRBV11-2
abundance: .
j_gene: TRBJ1-6
d_gene: .
CDR3nt: TGTGCCAGCAGCTTAGAGGGCAATTCACCCCTCCACTTT
CDR3aa: CASSLEGNSPLHF

v_gene: TRBV5-1
abundance: few
j_gene: TRBJ1-2
d_gene: .
CDR3nt: TGCGCCAGCAGCAATGACGGGGGAGGCTACTATGGCTACACCTTC
CDR3aa: CASSNDGGGYYGYTF

v_gene: TRBV28
abundance: .
j_gene: TRBJ1-1
d_gene: TRBD1
CDR3nt: TGTGCCAGCAGTAAACCAGGGGGCGCTTACACTGAAGCTTTCTTT
CDR3aa: CASSKPGGAYTEAFF

v_gene: TRBV7-8
abundance: .
j_gene: TRBJ1-2
d_gene: .
CDR3nt: TGTGCCAGCAGCTTAGAACAGATCTATGGCTACACCTTC
CDR3aa: CASSLEQIYGYTF

v_gene: TRBV18
abundance: .
j_gene: TRBJ1-5
d_gene: .
CDR3nt: TGTGCCAGCTCACCAGCGGGGGCAAGCAATCAGCCCCAGCATTTT
CDR3aa: CASSPAGASNQPQHF

v_gene: TRBV5-6
abundance: .
j_gene: TRBJ1-2
d_gene: .
CDR3nt: TGTGCCAGCAGCTTGGCCCAGGGTTACCCTGGCTACACCTTC
CDR3aa: CASSLAQGYPGYTF

v_gene: TRBV4-1
abundance: .
j_gene: TRBJ1-6
d_gene: .
CDR3nt: TGCGCCAGCAGCCAAGTAGCGGGTTCACCCCTCCACTTT
CDR3aa: CASSQVAGSPLHF

v_gene: TRBV6-4
abundance: .
j_gene: TRBJ1-2
d_gene: TRBD1
CDR3nt: TGTGCCAGCAGCAACCGGGACAGGGGGCAAGGTGGCTACACCTTC
CDR3aa: CASSNRDRGQGGYTF

v_gene: TRBV3-1/TRBV3-2
abundance: .
j_gene: TRBJ2-5
d_gene: .
CDR3nt: TGTGCCAGCAGCCAGGCAGGGCGGGAGACCCAGTACTTC
CDR3aa: CASSQAGRETQYF

v_gene: TRBV9
abundance: .
j_gene: TRBJ2-3
d_gene: .
CDR3nt: TGTGCCAGCGGGCAGGGGAGCACAGATACGCAGTATTTT
CDR3aa: CASGQGSTDTQYF

v_gene: TRBV10-3
abundance: few
j_gene: TRBJ1-3
d_gene: .
CDR3nt: TGTGCCATCGAGGCGGGGGTCGGAAACACCATATATTTT
CDR3aa: CAIEAGVGNTIYF

v_gene: TRBV4-1
abundance: .
j_gene: TRBJ1-2
d_gene: .
CDR3nt: TGCGCCAGCAGCCAAGATCTGAGGGCCGCCACCTTC
CDR3aa: CASSQDLRAATF

v_gene: TRBV7-9
abundance: .
j_gene: TRBJ1-1
d_gene: .
CDR3nt: TGTGCCAGCAGCTCCCGGGGGGCGAACACTGAAGCTTTCTTT
CDR3aa: CASSSRGANTEAFF

v_gene: TRBV6-1
abundance: .
j_gene: TRBJ2-2
d_gene: .
CDR3nt: TGTGCCAGCAGTGAAGCGAGGCCCGGGGAGCTGTTTTTT
CDR3aa: CASSEARPGELFF

v_gene: TRBV6-1
abundance: few
j_gene: TRBJ1-6
d_gene: .
CDR3nt: TGTGCCAGCAGTGAGAACTCAAATTCACCCCTCCACTTT
CDR3aa: CASSENSNSPLHF

v_gene: TRBV18
abundance: .
j_gene: TRBJ2-7
d_gene: .
CDR3nt: TGTGCCAGCTCACCGGGACACCTCTACGAGCAGTACTTC
CDR3aa: CASSPGHLYEQYF

v_gene: TRBV28
abundance: few
j_gene: TRBJ2-1
d_gene: .
CDR3nt: TGTGCCAGCAGGCGACTTACCGGGACTTACAATGAGCAGTTCTTC
CDR3aa: CASRRLTGTYNEQFF

v_gene: TRBV9
abundance: .
j_gene: TRBJ1-3
d_gene: .
CDR3nt: TGTGCCAGCAGCGTAGCTTGGGGAGGGGCTGGAAACACCATATATTTT
CDR3aa: CASSVAWGGAGNTIYF

v_gene: TRBV6-5
abundance: once
j_gene: TRBJ2-1
d_gene: .
CDR3nt: TGTGCCAGCAGTTACAACAGGGAGCAGTTCTTC
CDR3aa: CASSYNREQFF

v_gene: TRBV29-1
abundance: .
j_gene: TRBJ2-4
d_gene: TRBD1
CDR3nt: TGCAGCGTTGAGGGGACAGGGTCGTTCAAAAACATTCAGTACTTC
CDR3aa: CSVEGTGSFKNIQYF

v_gene: TRBV6-5
abundance: .
j_gene: TRBJ1-6
d_gene: .
CDR3nt: TGTGCCAGCAGTTACTCCGAAAGGGGCGATTCACCCCTCCACTTT
CDR3aa: CASSYSERGDSPLHF